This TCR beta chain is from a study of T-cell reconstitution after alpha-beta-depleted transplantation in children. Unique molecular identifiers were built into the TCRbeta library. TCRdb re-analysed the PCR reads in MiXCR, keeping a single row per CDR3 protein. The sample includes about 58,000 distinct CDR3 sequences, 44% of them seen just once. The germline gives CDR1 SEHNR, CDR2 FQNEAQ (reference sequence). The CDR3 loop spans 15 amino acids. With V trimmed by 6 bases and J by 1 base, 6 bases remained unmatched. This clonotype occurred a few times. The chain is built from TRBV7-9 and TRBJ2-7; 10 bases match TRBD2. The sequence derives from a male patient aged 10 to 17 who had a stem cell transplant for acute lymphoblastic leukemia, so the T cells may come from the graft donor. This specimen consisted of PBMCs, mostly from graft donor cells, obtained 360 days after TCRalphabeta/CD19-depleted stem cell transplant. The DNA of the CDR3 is TGTGCCAGCAGTTTGACTAGCGGGTTATCCTACGAGCAGTACTTC. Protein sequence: CASSLTSGLSYEQYF.